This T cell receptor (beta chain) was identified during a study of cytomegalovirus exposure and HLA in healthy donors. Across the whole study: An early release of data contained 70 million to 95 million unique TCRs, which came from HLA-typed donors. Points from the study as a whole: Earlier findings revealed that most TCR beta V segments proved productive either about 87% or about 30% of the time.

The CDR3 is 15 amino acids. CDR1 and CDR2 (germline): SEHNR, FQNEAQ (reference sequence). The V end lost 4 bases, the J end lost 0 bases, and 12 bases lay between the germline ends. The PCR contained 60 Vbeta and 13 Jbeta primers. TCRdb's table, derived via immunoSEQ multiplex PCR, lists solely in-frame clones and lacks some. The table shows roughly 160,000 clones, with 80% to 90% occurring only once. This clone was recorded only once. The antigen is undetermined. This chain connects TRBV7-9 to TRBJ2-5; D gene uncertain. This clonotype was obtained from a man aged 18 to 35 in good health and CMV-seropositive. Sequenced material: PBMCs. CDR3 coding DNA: TGTGCCAGCAGCTCCCCCCAGAACAACCAAGAGACCCAGTACTTC. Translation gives CASSSPQNNQETQYF.